Listed here is a single TCR beta chain. Data came from immunoSEQ multiplex PCR; TCRdb stores just in-frame clones and leaves some out. Here the sample spans fewer than 200,000 clones, around 93% being singletons. These data come from a study of control samples from healthy donors and cancer patients. The CDR3 consists of 14 residues. In germline, CDR1 is SEHNR, CDR2 FQNEAQ (reference sequence). V was shortened by 0 bases and J by 6 bases, with 11 bases between the two germline ends. Source material: blood. The clonotype comes from an older woman in good health. The chain recombines TRBV7-9 with TRBJ1-2; D might be TRBD1 (6 bases). The CDR3 reads CASSLAPGGHGYTF. CDR3 DNA sequence: TGTGCCAGCAGCTTAGCGCCGGGGGGGCATGGCTACACCTTC.